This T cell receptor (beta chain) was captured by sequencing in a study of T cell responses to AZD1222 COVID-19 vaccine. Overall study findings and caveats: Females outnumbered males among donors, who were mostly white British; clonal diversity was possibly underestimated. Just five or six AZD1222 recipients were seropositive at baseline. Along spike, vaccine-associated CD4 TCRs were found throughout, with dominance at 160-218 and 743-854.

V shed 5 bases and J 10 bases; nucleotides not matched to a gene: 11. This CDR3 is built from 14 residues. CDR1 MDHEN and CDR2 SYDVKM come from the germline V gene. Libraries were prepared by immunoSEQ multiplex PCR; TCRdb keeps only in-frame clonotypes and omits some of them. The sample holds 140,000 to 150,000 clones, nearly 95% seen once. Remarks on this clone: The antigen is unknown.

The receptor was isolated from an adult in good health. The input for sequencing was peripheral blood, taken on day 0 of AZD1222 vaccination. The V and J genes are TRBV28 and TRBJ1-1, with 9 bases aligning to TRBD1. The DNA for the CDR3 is TGTGCCAGCAGTACCCCGGGACAGGGAAATCTAGCTTTCTTT. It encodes CASSTPGQGNLAFF.